This TCR beta chain was sequenced in a study of blood T cell repertoires in COVID-19. Study background: Samples came from the United States, Italy and Spain, spanning acute and convalescent COVID-19.

In the original analysis: How many nucleated cells were present was estimated from reference gene primer amplification. TCRdb keeps only in-frame clones here, not all; method: immunoSEQ multiplex PCR. V and J calls plus clone size are reproduced from that table; the DNA served to infer D and trimming. The data show approximately 190,000 clones, roughly 90% seen once. The germline gives CDR1 SGHRS, CDR2 YFSETQ. The V and J ends lost 4 bases and 1 base respectively, with 11 bases between them. There are 14 residues in the CDR3. The source of this sequence is a woman aged 40 to 50 who had recovered from COVID-19. The sample consisted of peripheral blood. This chain connects TRBV5-1 to TRBJ2-5; TRBD2 might be the D (6 bases). The CDR3 region has the DNA TGCGCCAGCAGCCGAACTAGCCCCCAAGAGACCCAGTACTTC. Its translation: CASSRTSPQETQYF. Full variable domain (outside the CDR3, taken from reference TRBV5-1 and TRBJ2-5): KAGVTQTPRYLIKTRGQQVTLSCSPISGHRSVSWYQQTPGQGLQFLFEYFSETQRNKGNFPGRFSGRQFSNSRSEMNVSTLELGDSALYLCASSRTSPQETQYFGPGTRLLVL.